This T cell receptor (beta chain) was sequenced for a study of blood T cell repertoires in COVID-19. Germline V lookup: CDR1 SEHNR, CDR2 FQNEAQ (reference sequence). This CDR3 is 15 amino acids long. The V end was cut by 2 bases, the J end by 5 bases, with 15 bases between. Sequencing was performed with immunoSEQ multiplex PCR; in TCRdb, only in-frame clones are kept and a portion is missing. There are 200,000 or so clones in the sample; approximately 91% occur only once, and 2.1% lies in the top ten. This TCR was recovered from a man between 65 and 80 years old with active or convalescent COVID-19. This sequence joins TRBV7-9 and TRBJ1-1; possibly TRBD1 for D (6 bases). The sequenced material came from peripheral blood. CDR3 amino acids: CASSLSLGGGTEAFF. As DNA, the CDR3 is TGTGCCAGCAGCTTAAGTTTAGGGGGAGGGACTGAAGCTTTCTTT. The full variable domain, rest sourced from reference TRBV7-9 and TRBJ1-1, is DTGVSQNPRHKITKRGQNVTFRCDPISEHNRLYWYRQTLGQGPEFLTYFQNEAQLEKSRLLSDRFSAERPKGSFSTLEIQRTEQGDSAMYLCASSLSLGGGTEAFFGQGTRLTVV.